The 27 T cell receptor beta chains below all came from one sample that was sequenced in a study of T cell repertoires in cytomegalovirus infection. TCRdb itself ran the reads through MiXCR, one entry per CDR3 protein. The sample lists about 240,000 distinct CDR3 sequences, 6% to 8% occurring once. Specimen: PBMCs. These receptors came from a human donor in good health (CMV status not recorded). Some clones in this sample may be carry-over from other donors' samples.

In its sample, this clonotype was seen many times. This sequence joins TRBV18 and TRBJ1-2; a weak D match, TRBD1 (5 bases). This CDR3 contains 14 residues. The germline gives CDR1 KGHSH, CDR2 LQKENI. V dropped 4 bases and J dropped 5 bases, with 14 bases sitting between them. CDR3 amino acids: CASSLSREGYGYTF. The CDR3 region has the DNA TGTGCCAGCTCACTATCCAGGGAAGGGTATGGCTACACCTTC. Combining the CDR3 with reference TRBV18 and TRBJ1-2 gives the whole variable domain NAGVMQNPRHLVRRRGQEARLRCSPMKGHSHVYWYRQLPEEGLKFMVYLQKENIIDESGMPKERFSAEFPKEGPSILRIQQVVRGDSAAYFCASSLSREGYGYTFGSGTRLTVV.

This clonotype was seen many times. This sequence joins TRBV7-2 and TRBJ1-3; 8 bases fit TRBD1. CDR3 length: 16 amino acids. Looked up from germline, CDR1 is SGHTA and CDR2 is FQGNSA. J gave up 3 bases and V 1 base, and 5 bases lay outside the gene matches. The CDR3 sequence is CASSLVAGGGGNTIYF. In nucleotides, the CDR3 is TGTGCCAGCAGCTTAGTAGCAGGGGGCGGTGGAAACACCATATATTTT.

In its sample, this clonotype was seen many times. CDR3 in amino acids: CASSIRDRDSYEQYF. The CDR3 nucleotides are TGTGCCAGCAGCATCCGGGACAGGGACTCCTACGAGCAGTACTTC. The chain carries TRBV7-9 and TRBJ2-7; 9 bases match TRBD1. Germline V gene data show CDR1 as SEHNR and CDR2 as FQNEAQ (reference sequence). The CDR3 runs 15 residues. Losses at the gene ends were 5 bases for V and 0 bases for J; bases not matched to a gene: 5.

This clonotype was recorded a few times. The chain combines TRBV29-1 with TRBJ2-7; the D gene is possibly TRBD1 (6 bases). Germline assignment: CDR1 SQVTM and CDR2 ANQGSEA. Between the trimmed V and J ends, which lost 4 bases and 2 bases, there was a span of 12 bases. This CDR3 spans 13 amino acids. The CDR3 reads CSVARGFPYEQYF. CDR3 nucleotides: TGCAGCGTTGCAAGGGGGTTCCCCTACGAGCAGTACTTC.

V and J are TRBV14 and TRBJ1-1, with 7 positions matching TRBD1. Germline V gene sequence: CDR1 SGHDN, CDR2 FVKESK. V gave up 4 bases and J gave up 7 bases; unmatched junction bases: 9. The CDR3 loop spans 14 amino acids. In nucleotides, the CDR3 is TGTGCCAGCAGCCTGACAGGGCGGGCGGGTGAAGCTTTCTTT. This translates into CASSLTGRAGEAFF. Using reference TRBV14 and TRBJ1-1 for the parts outside the CDR3, the full variable domain is EAGVTQFPSHSVIEKGQTVTLRCDPISGHDNLYWYRRVMGKEIKFLLHFVKESKQDESGMPNNRFLAERTGGTYSTLKVQPAELEDSGVYFCASSLTGRAGEAFFGQGTRLTVV.

The chain couples TRBV2 to TRBJ1-5; D gene unclear. Trimming cost V 4 bases and J 2 bases, with 12 bases left between them. The CDR3 has 15 amino acids. Germline loops: CDR1 SNHLY, CDR2 FYNNEI. The CDR3 DNA reads TGTGCCAGCAGTGCCCAGGCAGGTCGCAATCAGCCCCAGCATTTT. This codes for CASSAQAGRNQPQHF.

This clonotype was counted ten times or more. The V call is TRBV11-2, the J call TRBJ2-3; tentatively, D is TRBD1 or TRBD2 (6 bases each). The CDR3 loop spans 15 amino acids. V lost 1 base and J 0 bases, leaving 8 bases between the germline ends. In germline, CDR1 is SGHAT, CDR2 FQNNGV. CDR3 sequence: CASSLAGASTDTQYF. CDR3 nucleotides: TGTGCCAGCAGCTTAGCGGGGGCTAGCACAGATACGCAGTATTTT.

The rearrangement joins TRBV5-6 to TRBJ1-1, with D hard to call. This CDR3 has 14 amino acids. The V end lost 1 base, the J end lost 0 bases, and 7 bases lay between the germline ends. Germline V gene data show CDR1 as SGHDT and CDR2 as YYEEEE. CDR3 residues: CASSLSGMNTEAFF. The CDR3 bases are TGTGCCAGCAGCTTGTCGGGTATGAACACTGAAGCTTTCTTT.

There are many counts of this clonotype. The chain recombines TRBV7-2 with TRBJ1-5, with D uncertain. V lost 2 bases and J 5 bases, leaving 7 bases between the germline ends. The CDR3 runs to 13 residues. Germline CDR1 is SGHTA and CDR2 is FQGNSA. The CDR3, as DNA: TGTGCCAGCAGCTTAAATCGGGATCAGCCCCAGCATTTT. Amino acids: CASSLNRDQPQHF. Combining the CDR3 with reference TRBV7-2 and TRBJ1-5 gives the whole variable domain GAGVSQSPSNKVTEKGKDVELRCDPISGHTALYWYRQSLGQGLEFLIYFQGNSAPDKSGLPSDRFSAERTGGSVSTLTIQRTQQEDSAVYLCASSLNRDQPQHFGDGTRLSIL.

This clonotype appeared many times. V is TRBV7-2 and J is TRBJ2-3; no clear D. Germline-derived CDR1 and CDR2 are SGHTA and FQGNSA. V was clipped by 5 bases and J by 6 bases, with 12 bases between them. The CDR3 has 13 residues. The CDR3 loop reads CASSPASTDTQYF. The DNA for the CDR3 is TGTGCCAGCAGCCCGGCCTCCACGGATACGCAGTATTTT.

This clonotype was observed at least ten times. J is TRBJ2-1 and V is TRBV25-1; possibly TRBD2 for D (6 bases). This CDR3 has 12 residues. V lost 2 bases to trimming and J lost 10 bases, with 9 bases between them. CDR1 is MGHDK, CDR2 SYGVNS, per germline. The CDR3 sequence is CASSEGDLEQFF. The CDR3 bases are TGTGCCAGCAGTGAAGGGGACTTGGAGCAGTTCTTC. Based on the CDR3 plus reference TRBV25-1 and TRBJ2-1, the full variable domain is EADIYQTPRYLVIGTGKKITLECSQTMGHDKMYWYQQDPGMELHLIHYSYGVNSTEKGDLSSESTVSRIRTEHFPLTLESARPSHTSQYLCASSEGDLEQFFGPGTRLTVL.

This clonotype occurred many times. This chain connects TRBV11-1 to TRBJ1-2, with 9 bases identical to TRBD1. Germline CDR1 reads SGHAT; CDR2 reads FQDESV (reference sequence). The J segment lost 0 bases and the V segment lost 5 bases, leaving 4 bases of the junction unmatched. CDR3 size: 15 residues. For the CDR3, the DNA is TGTGCCAGCAGCGTGGGGACAGGGACTAACTATGGCTACACCTTC. It translates to CASSVGTGTNYGYTF.

This clonotype was found many times. This chain links TRBV7-2 with TRBJ2-7; TRBD2 aligns across 9 bases. Germline lookup yields CDR1 SGHTA and CDR2 FQGNSA. V lost 4 bases, J lost 2 bases, and 3 bases stayed unmatched. The CDR3 length is 14 residues. The DNA for the CDR3 is TGTGCCAGCAGCTCGGGACTAGCCGCCTACGAGCAGTACTTC. Translation: CASSSGLAAYEQYF.

The sample holds one count of this clonotype. The chain couples TRBV7-2 to TRBJ2-7; TRBD2 matches 8 bases. The CDR3 runs to 16 residues. Germline-derived CDR1 and CDR2 are SGHTA and FQGNSA. Unmatched junction bases numbered 9, after V lost 0 bases and J lost 5 bases. Here the CDR3 reads CASSLASGWREDEQYF. The CDR3 DNA sequence: TGTGCCAGCAGCTTAGCGTCGGGGTGGCGGGAGGACGAGCAGTACTTC.

This clonotype was seen a handful of times. V and J are TRBV10-3 and TRBJ1-2; D not certain. V was pared by 10 bases and J by 3 bases, with 18 bases between. Germline CDR1 is ENHRY and CDR2 is SYGVKD. The CDR3 covers 14 residues. Here the CDR3 reads CATRAVALDYGYTF. The CDR3 DNA follows: TGTGCCACCCGGGCCGTAGCATTGGACTATGGCTACACCTTC.

This clonotype was recorded many times. The genes are TRBV15 and TRBJ2-7; a possible D gene is TRBD2 (5 bases). The V end was cut by 3 bases, the J end by 1 base, with 10 bases between. This CDR3 region has 14 residues. In germline, CDR1 is LNHNV, CDR2 YYDKDF (reference sequence). The CDR3 is CATSSTRTSYEQYF. CDR3 bases: TGTGCCACCAGCAGTACAAGGACTTCCTACGAGCAGTACTTC. The complete variable domain, with remaining parts taken from reference TRBV15 and TRBJ2-7, reads DAMVIQNPRYQVTQFGKPVTLSCSQTLNHNVMYWYQQKSSQAPKLLFHYYDKDFNNEADTPDNFQSRRPNTSFCFLDIRSPGLGDTAMYLCATSSTRTSYEQYFGPGTRLTVT.

This clonotype was observed a few times. The V and J genes are TRBV19 and TRBJ2-3; weak D call: TRBD2 (5 bases). Germline-derived CDR1 and CDR2 are LNHDA and SQIVND (reference sequence). The CDR3 length is 17 residues. Between the trimmed V and J ends, which lost 7 bases and 0 bases, there was a span of 20 bases. CDR3 in DNA: TGTGCCAGTACCCCAGGAGGATTTGGCCGTAGCACAGATACGCAGTATTTT. This sequence encodes CASTPGGFGRSTDTQYF.

This clonotype occurred a few times. DNA of the CDR3: TGTGCCAGCAGTTACCGTAAGACAGGGGTTAGCAATCAGCCCCAGCATTTT. This gives the protein CASSYRKTGVSNQPQHF. This chain joins TRBV6-2 or TRBV6-3 and TRBJ1-5, with 8 nucleotides matching TRBD1. This CDR3 region has 17 residues. The V gene end was trimmed by 2 bases and the J gene end by 0 bases; junction bases not matched to a gene: 6. Germline CDR1 MNHEY, CDR2 SVGEGT.

Many counts were recorded for this clonotype. The rearrangement links TRBV11-3 to TRBJ2-5; 7 bases fit TRBD1. Germline-derived CDR1 and CDR2 are SGHNT and YENEEA. Trimming at V came to 5 bases and at J to 7 bases, leaving 7 bases not matched to a gene. The CDR3 runs to 13 residues. This chain's CDR3 is CASSPGTAGTQYF. CDR3 coding DNA: TGTGCCAGCAGCCCAGGGACAGCAGGGACCCAGTACTTC.

This clonotype was detected ten times or more. One end of the junction does not line up with germline, which may come from a read error. The chain couples TRBV7-2 to TRBJ2-1, with 7 nucleotides matching TRBD2. CDR1 and CDR2 (germline): SGHTA, FQGNSA. The CDR3 totals 15 residues. The DNA for the CDR3 is TGTGCCAGCAGCCTAGCGGCACCCGCCTACAATGAGCAGTTCTTC. Its translation is CASSLAAPAYNEQFF.

This clonotype was recorded many times. V and J are TRBV7-2 and TRBJ1-5, with D perhaps matching TRBD1 (5 bases). V gave up 7 bases and J gave up 3 bases, with 13 bases separating them. The CDR3 runs to 14 residues. Germline assignment: CDR1 SGHTA and CDR2 FQGNSA. DNA for the CDR3: TGTGCCAGCACGTTGGGGGGGTCCAATCAGCCCCAGCATTTT. It translates to CASTLGGSNQPQHF.

This clonotype was seen many times. The gene calls are TRBV19 and TRBJ2-7; 9 bases line up with TRBD2. CDR3 length: 16 amino acids. The J segment lost 5 bases and the V segment lost 5 bases, leaving 13 bases of the junction unmatched. The germline gives CDR1 LNHDA, CDR2 SQIVND (reference sequence). The CDR3 sequence: CASSASRLAVSNEQYF. The CDR3 coding sequence is TGTGCCAGTAGTGCCTCCAGACTAGCGGTTTCCAACGAGCAGTACTTC.

This clonotype has a count of ten or more. The J gene is TRBJ2-3, the V gene TRBV25-1, with 7 bases identical to TRBD1. With V trimmed by 4 bases and J by 2 bases, 6 bases remained unmatched. CDR1 and CDR2 (germline): MGHDK, SYGVNS. The CDR3 is 15 amino acids. The DNA for the CDR3 is TGTGCCAGCAGTGTCCGGGACAGCCTCACAGATACGCAGTATTTT. Translating gives CASSVRDSLTDTQYF.

At least ten counts were recorded for this clonotype. The chain couples TRBV19 to TRBJ2-6, with D maybe TRBD2 (7 bases). V lost 1 base and J lost 1, with 14 bases in between. The germline V gene has CDR1 LNHDA and CDR2 SQIVND (reference sequence). CDR3 length: 18 amino acids. The CDR3 region is CASSIAMRGPSGANVLTF. The CDR3 DNA is TGTGCCAGTAGTATAGCTATGCGGGGGCCTTCTGGGGCCAACGTCCTGACTTTC.

In this sample, this clonotype turned up many times. The J gene is TRBJ1-1, the V gene TRBV4-2, with 10 bases fitting TRBD1. The CDR3 has 16 residues. CDR1 is LGHNA and CDR2 is YNFKEQ in the germline V gene. V gave up 4 bases and J gave up 7 bases; unmatched junction bases: 12. The chain's CDR3 is CASSPDLGQGMVEAFF. The CDR3 nucleotides read TGTGCCAGCAGCCCGGATTTGGGACAGGGGATGGTTGAAGCTTTCTTT.

The table lists this clonotype with many counts. The chain recombines TRBV11-2 with TRBJ2-5; the D is unclear. The CDR3 sequence is 11 residues long. Germline loops: CDR1 SGHAT, CDR2 FQNNGV. V lost 6 bases, J lost 5 bases, and 7 bases lay in between. The CDR3 loop reads CASREGETQYF. The CDR3 DNA reads TGTGCCAGCAGAGAAGGGGAGACCCAGTACTTC.

This clonotype was observed many times. The V and J genes are TRBV7-2 and TRBJ2-5, with no clear D. Germline values: CDR1 SGHTA, CDR2 FQGNSA. The CDR3 sequence is 11 residues long. V shed 5 bases and J shed 7 bases, with 8 bases lying between them. The CDR3 here is CASSLLGTQYF. CDR3 DNA: TGTGCCAGCAGCCTCCTGGGGACCCAGTACTTC.